This entry concerns a single T cell receptor (beta chain). This CDR3 has 11 amino acids. V gave up 4 bases and J gave up 12 bases, with 11 bases separating them. Per the germline V gene, CDR1 is SGDLS and CDR2 is YYNGEE. The data were obtained in a study of cytomegalovirus exposure and HLA in healthy donors. Profiled with immunoSEQ multiplex PCR; TCRdb holds only in-frame clones, not every one. Here the sample spans approximately 300,000 clones, roughly nine tenths being singletons. Sequenced sample: PBMCs. The chain is built from TRBV9 and TRBJ2-1; TRBD1 might be the D (5 bases). The TCR sequence derives from a woman between 25 and 40 years old in good health and CMV-seropositive. For the CDR3, the DNA is TGTGCCAGCAGCCTCACCGACAGGCAGTTCTTC. It yields the protein CASSLTDRQFF.